These 32 T cell receptor beta chains came from one sample sequenced in a study of identical twins listed by TCRdb under 2016. Libraries were made using 5' RACE. The instrument given in TCRdb is Illumina HiSeq 2000. TCRdb applied fastp at Q25 and MiXCR to the public reads, then kept only in-frame beta chains. Identical CDR3 protein sequences are pooled into one entry, listed with their most common genes and DNA. The sample table lists a few hundred thousand distinct CDR3 sequences, just under 10% of them with a count of one. Under 3% of the sample is in the top ten clones. These data also featured in a second study, about yellow fever vaccine responses in identical twins.

Sample: PBMCs. These receptors were obtained from a woman in her late teens or twenties in good health.

In its sample, this clonotype was seen a few times. The chain joins TRBV14 to TRBJ2-1; 7 bases match TRBD2. There are 18 residues in the CDR3. Trimming removed 1 base from V and 6 bases from J; junction bases left unmatched: 15. Germline V gives CDR1 SGHDN, CDR2 FVKESK. In DNA form, the CDR3 reads TGTGCCAGCAGCCAAGTCAAGGCTTCGCATTGGGAGGGCAATGAGCAGTTCTTC. It specifies CASSQVKASHWEGNEQFF.

In this sample, this clonotype turned up many times. The CDR3 is CASSLSVVLVEQYF. In DNA, the CDR3 is TGTGCCAGCAGCCTCTCAGTAGTCCTGGTCGAGCAGTACTTC. The chain carries TRBV11-2 and TRBJ2-7; D is unresolved. CDR1 SGHAT and CDR2 FQNNGV come from the germline V gene. V gave up 5 bases and J gave up 6 bases, with 17 bases separating them. There are 14 residues in the CDR3.

The gene calls are TRBV2 and TRBJ2-1; 16 nucleotides align to TRBD2. The CDR3 runs 17 residues. Germline values: CDR1 SNHLY, CDR2 FYNNEI. The V and J ends lost 5 bases and 9 bases, in that order; junction bases with no gene match: 10. Here the CDR3 DNA reads TGTGCCAGCAGTAGAGGGACTAGCGGGGGGGAAATCGGTGAGCAGTTCTTC. Translated: CASSRGTSGGEIGEQFF.

V is TRBV20-1 and J is TRBJ2-5; D unclear. Germline V gene data show CDR1 as DFQATT and CDR2 as SNEGSKA (reference sequence). The CDR3 runs to 11 residues. CDR3: CSSSPQETQYF. CDR3 bases: TGCAGCTCCTCCCCTCAAGAGACCCAGTACTTC.

This clonotype occurred many times. This chain connects TRBV7-8 to TRBJ1-5; D not certain. The CDR3 contains 14 residues. Germline CDR1 reads SGHVS; CDR2 reads FQNEAQ. Between the trimmed V and J ends, which lost 3 bases and 7 bases, there was a span of 13 bases. The CDR3 reads CASSFARTFQPQHF. The DNA for the CDR3 is TGTGCCAGCAGCTTCGCCAGGACGTTCCAGCCCCAGCATTTT.

The sample holds many counts of this clonotype. The chain uses TRBV29-1 and TRBJ2-7; 9 positions agree with TRBD1. This CDR3 has 13 amino acids. The ends lost 6 bases at V and 5 bases at J; junction bases unmatched: 8. Germline CDR1 is SQVTM and CDR2 is ANQGSEA. As DNA, the CDR3 is TGCAGCGTCTTCACAGGGGGCTTGGACGAGCAGTACTTC. Its protein is CSVFTGGLDEQYF.

Ten or more counts support this clonotype. V gene TRBV15 combines with J gene TRBJ2-5; D not certain. Germline V CDR1 and CDR2: LNHNV, YYDKDF (reference sequence). The CDR3 loop spans 15 amino acids. Trimming left V 1 base short and J 9 bases short, with 18 bases between. CDR3 sequence: CATSRAGPDIAPQYF. DNA for the CDR3: TGTGCCACCAGCAGAGCTGGGCCCGATATTGCGCCCCAGTACTTC.

The V gene is TRBV5-6, the J gene TRBJ2-5, with TRBD1 matching 10 bases. V shed 1 base and J 4 bases; nucleotides not matched to a gene: 7. The CDR3 is made up of 16 amino acids. Germline V gene lookup returns CDR1 SGHDT and CDR2 YYEEEE. CDR3 amino acids: CASSLFGTGVRETQYF. As DNA, the CDR3 is TGTGCCAGCAGCTTGTTTGGGACAGGGGTCAGAGAGACCCAGTACTTC.

The table lists this clonotype with a few counts. This chain joins TRBV11-2 and TRBJ2-6, with TRBD1 matching 8 bases. The CDR3 sequence is 18 residues long. Germline-derived CDR1 and CDR2 are SGHAT and FQNNGV. Trimming removed 4 bases from V and 0 bases from J; junction bases left unmatched: 8. The CDR3, as DNA: TGTGCCAGCAGCTACAGGACAGGGACGAGCTCTGGGGCCAACGTCCTGACTTTC. Its protein is CASSYRTGTSSGANVLTF.

Comment on this clonotype: Being one base from a much bigger clone, this may be a read error. The CDR3 DNA reads TGTGCCAGCAGCGACCTCGATCAGACGGGGAGAGGGACCCAGTACTTC. Protein sequence: CASSDLDQTGRGTQYF. This chain connects TRBV5-5 to TRBJ2-5; D is perhaps TRBD2 (5 bases). V lost 4 bases, J lost 7 bases, and 23 bases lay in between. The CDR3 contains 16 residues. Germline V CDR1 and CDR2: SGHKS, YYEKEE (reference sequence).

This clonotype was seen ten or more times. This rearrangement joins TRBV7-9 to TRBJ1-2; no firm D call. CDR1 SEHNR and CDR2 FQNEAQ come from the germline V gene (reference sequence). V lost 5 bases and J lost 3, with 4 bases in between. The CDR3 totals 11 residues. CDR3 DNA sequence: TGTGCCAGCAGCGCGGACTATGGCTACACCTTC. Protein product: CASSADYGYTF.

This clonotype was counted at least ten times. The chain uses TRBV7-9 and TRBJ2-4; 7 nucleotides agree with TRBD1. V gave up 6 bases and J gave up 1 base; unmatched junction bases: 6. The CDR3 spans 15 residues. Germline CDR1 SEHNR, CDR2 FQNEAQ (reference sequence). In DNA form, the CDR3 reads TGTGCCAGCAGTTACGGGACAGATGCCAAAAACATTCAGTACTTC. It codes for CASSYGTDAKNIQYF.

This clonotype was counted only a few times. The V call is TRBV29-1, the J call TRBJ2-7; D may correspond to TRBD1 or TRBD2 (5 bases each). CDR1 is SQVTM and CDR2 is ANQGSEA in the germline V gene. Trimming removed 4 bases at V and 1 base at J, with 17 bases between. The CDR3 extends over 15 amino acids. The CDR3 nucleotides read TGCAGCGTTGGTAGGGGCCTGGGGGTGTCCTACGAGCAGTACTTC. Its translation: CSVGRGLGVSYEQYF.

This clonotype was detected a few times. This rearrangement joins TRBV6-4 to TRBJ2-1, with TRBD2 matching 8 bases. V lost 3 bases and J lost 4; bases outside the gene matches: 8. The V gene's germline CDR1 is MRHNA and CDR2 SNTAGT. The CDR3 loop spans 16 amino acids. CDR3 bases: TGTGCCAGCAGTGAGAGGTCCAGCGGGAGTTACAATGAGCAGTTCTTC. Translation: CASSERSSGSYNEQFF.

The rearrangement uses TRBV29-1 and TRBJ2-1; 7 bases fit TRBD1. Germline V gives CDR1 SQVTM, CDR2 ANQGSEA. The CDR3 is 15 amino acids. Trimming at V came to 5 bases and at J to 3 bases, leaving 10 bases not matched to a gene. The CDR3 here is CSVPSPSGGYNEQFF. The CDR3 bases are TGCAGCGTTCCTAGCCCGTCAGGGGGCTACAATGAGCAGTTCTTC.

Points on this clonotype: The junction and the germline gene differ at one end; a read error may be behind it. The chain recombines TRBV4-2 with TRBJ1-4; D ambiguous. Germline CDR1 reads LGHNA; CDR2 reads YNFKEQ. This CDR3 is built from 14 residues. The CDR3 DNA is TGTGCCAGCAGCCAAGATTTCGTTCCCGACCCAGTTCTTTTT. This gives the protein CASSQDFVPDPVLF.

This clonotype was recorded many times. The V gene is TRBV4-1, the J gene TRBJ2-7, with 7 nucleotides matching TRBD2. The CDR3 length is 15 residues. The germline gives CDR1 MGHRA, CDR2 YSYEKL. V shed 6 bases, J shed 0 bases, and the junction held 8 bases outside the gene matches. In DNA form, the CDR3 reads TGCGCCAGCAGTCGCGGGGGTCCCCTCTCCTACGAGCAGTACTTC. Translating it yields CASSRGGPLSYEQYF.

This clonotype came up many times. The V gene is TRBV6-2 or TRBV6-3, the J gene TRBJ2-5; 8 bases line up with TRBD2. This CDR3 is 15 amino acids long. The germline V gene has CDR1 MNHEY and CDR2 SVGEGT. V shed 0 bases, J shed 4 bases, and the junction held 4 bases outside the gene matches. The CDR3: CASSYSPGGRETQYF. DNA of the CDR3: TGTGCCAGCAGTTACTCACCGGGGGGGAGAGAGACCCAGTACTTC.

The chain has TRBV10-2 and TRBJ2-1; 12 bases map to TRBD2. Germline trimming cut 7 bases from V and 6 bases from J; bases unmatched to any gene: 4. The germline V gene encodes CDR1 WSHSY and CDR2 SAAADI. The CDR3 spans 14 residues. CDR3 DNA: TGCGCCAGCATGCCGACTAGCGGGAGCAATGAGCAGTTCTTC. It is translated as CASMPTSGSNEQFF.

This clonotype was seen a handful of times. V is TRBV29-1 and J is TRBJ2-6; the D is unclear. The V gene lost 7 bases and the J gene lost 0 bases, with 4 bases spanning the gap. The length of the CDR3 is 12 residues. Germline CDR1 SQVTM, CDR2 ANQGSEA. The CDR3 is CSGGSGANVLTF. The CDR3 DNA reads TGCAGCGGCGGCTCTGGGGCCAACGTCCTGACTTTC.

This chain joins TRBV7-2 and TRBJ2-5; D gene unclear. V lost 4 bases, J lost 1 base, and 16 bases lay in between. Germline CDR1 SGHTA, CDR2 FQGNSA. This CDR3 is built from 16 residues. The CDR3 reads CASSSILFGTQETQYF. In DNA, the CDR3 is TGTGCCAGCAGCTCTATTCTGTTTGGCACCCAAGAGACCCAGTACTTC.

This clonotype was picked up a small number of times. The genes are TRBV6-2 or TRBV6-3 and TRBJ2-3; 8 bases match TRBD2. The CDR3 loop spans 16 amino acids. V shed 7 bases, J shed 0 bases, and the junction held 9 bases outside the gene matches. The germline CDR1 and CDR2 sequences are MNHEY and SVGEGT. The CDR3 protein is CASIGRAGASTDTQYF. The DNA for the CDR3 is TGTGCCAGCATAGGCAGAGCGGGAGCGAGCACAGATACGCAGTATTTT.

The chain employs TRBV5-1 and TRBJ1-3; D remains unclear. The CDR3 totals 17 residues. CDR1 and CDR2 from the germline V gene are SGHRS and YFSETQ. V dropped 0 bases and J dropped 0 bases, with 13 bases sitting between them. CDR3 sequence: CASSLGWQTSSGNTIYF. CDR3 coding DNA: TGCGCCAGCAGCTTGGGGTGGCAGACGTCCTCTGGAAACACCATATATTTT.

This rearrangement joins TRBV6-1 to TRBJ1-2; perhaps TRBD1 as D (5 bases). Germline CDR1 reads MNHNS; CDR2 reads SASEGT. The CDR3 totals 15 residues. The ends were cut back, 6 bases at V and 7 bases at J, with 21 bases in the middle. CDR3 sequence (DNA): TGTGCCAGCAGCTCTACGGGCAGGGAGAAAGGTGGCTACACCTTC. This encodes CASSSTGREKGGYTF.

This clonotype was detected a few times. The chain is built from TRBV11-1 and TRBJ2-1; 7 bases line up with TRBD1. V dropped 5 bases and J dropped 7; count of bases not matched to a gene: 20. This CDR3 has 18 amino acids. CDR1 and CDR2 from the germline V gene are SGHAT and FQDESV (reference sequence). CDR3 DNA sequence: TGTGCCAGCAGCCAATTAACTATTCGACAGGGCATTAGAAATGAGCAGTTCTTC. This gives the protein CASSQLTIRQGIRNEQFF. The entire variable domain, with the rest obtained from reference TRBV11-1 and TRBJ2-1, is as follows: EAEVAQSPRYKITEKSQAVAFWCDPISGHATLYWYRQILGQGPELLVQFQDESVVDDSQLPKDRFSAERLKGVDSTLKIQPAELGDSAMYLCASSQLTIRQGIRNEQFFGPGTRLTVL.

Turning to this clonotype: A junction boundary mismatches the germline segment, possibly from a read error. The CDR3 DNA is TGCGACAGCAGCCAAGATTATGCCTCATCCTACGAGCAGTACTTC. It specifies CDSSQDYASSYEQYF. The chain links TRBV4-3 to TRBJ2-7; no reliable D call. The CDR3 spans 15 residues. Germline CDR1 is LGHNA and CDR2 is YSLEER.

This clonotype has only a few counts. The CDR3 protein is CASSLAVGRWFYEQYF. The CDR3 nucleotides read TGTGCCAGCAGCTTGGCCGTAGGAAGGTGGTTTTACGAGCAGTACTTC. The genes are TRBV5-5 and TRBJ2-7; no reliable D call. V was clipped by 0 bases and J by 4 bases, with 17 bases between them. The CDR3 spans 16 residues. Germline-derived CDR1 and CDR2 are SGHKS and YYEKEE (reference sequence).

This clonotype was detected only a few times. CDR3 in amino acids: CATWGYNEQFF. CDR3 DNA sequence: TGTGCCACGTGGGGATACAATGAGCAGTTCTTC. The V and J genes are TRBV27 and TRBJ2-1; D is unclear. The CDR3 sequence is 11 residues long. Trimming took 10 bases from V and 4 from J, leaving 8 bases between them. Germline V CDR1 and CDR2: MNHEY, SMNVEV (reference sequence).

A few counts support this clonotype. J is TRBJ2-5 and V is TRBV6-1, with D perhaps matching TRBD2 (6 bases). The CDR3 length is 16 residues. V was pared by 6 bases and J by 2 bases, with 19 bases between. CDR1 MNHNS and CDR2 SASEGT come from the germline V gene. CDR3 region: CASRAQSGTEQETQYF. CDR3 bases: TGTGCCAGCAGAGCACAGTCCGGGACTGAACAAGAGACCCAGTACTTC.

The chain uses TRBV7-2 and TRBJ2-6; D could derive from TRBD1 or TRBD2 (5 bases each). The CDR3 has 18 residues. CDR1 is SGHTA, CDR2 FQGNSA, per germline. V dropped 0 bases and J dropped 0 bases, with 12 bases sitting between them. The CDR3 region is CASSLASSGLSGANVLTF. CDR3 nucleotide sequence: TGTGCCAGCAGCTTAGCTTCATCGGGGCTCTCTGGGGCCAACGTCCTGACTTTC. Together with reference TRBV7-2 and TRBJ2-6, the CDR3 gives the full variable domain: GAGVSQSPSNKVTEKGKDVELRCDPISGHTALYWYRQSLGQGLEFLIYFQGNSAPDKSGLPSDRFSAERTGGSVSTLTIQRTQQEDSAVYLCASSLASSGLSGANVLTFGAGSRLTVL.

Many counts were recorded for this clonotype. The CDR3 reads CASSPRQGGYNEQFF. The CDR3 nucleotides read TGTGCCAGCAGCCCCCGACAGGGAGGCTACAATGAGCAGTTCTTC. The gene calls are TRBV28 and TRBJ2-1; D perhaps matches TRBD1 (7 bases). The CDR3 has 15 amino acids. Trimming pared 6 bases from V and 3 bases from J, leaving 15 bases between. The germline V gene has CDR1 MDHEN and CDR2 SYDVKM.

The genes are TRBV28 and TRBJ1-2, with D perhaps TRBD1 (5 bases). CDR1 is MDHEN and CDR2 is SYDVKM in the germline V gene. Trimming took off 4 bases at V and 7 bases at J, with 16 bases between the two ends. CDR3 length: 14 residues. The CDR3 DNA is TGTGCCAGCAGTTCCCGGGGCAGTGTGGGTGGCTACACCTTC. Its protein is CASSSRGSVGGYTF.